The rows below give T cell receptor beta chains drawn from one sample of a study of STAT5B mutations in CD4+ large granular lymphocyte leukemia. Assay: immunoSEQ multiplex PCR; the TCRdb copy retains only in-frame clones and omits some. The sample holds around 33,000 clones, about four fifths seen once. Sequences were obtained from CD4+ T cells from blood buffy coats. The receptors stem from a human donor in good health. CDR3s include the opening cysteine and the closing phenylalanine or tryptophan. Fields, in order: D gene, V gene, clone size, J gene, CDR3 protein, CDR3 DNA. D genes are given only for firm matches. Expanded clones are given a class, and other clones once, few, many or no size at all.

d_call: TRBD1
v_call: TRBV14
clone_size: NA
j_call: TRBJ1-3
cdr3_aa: CASSPATGSGNTIYF
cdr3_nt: TGTGCCAGCAGCCCCGCGACAGGGTCTGGAAACACCATATATTTT

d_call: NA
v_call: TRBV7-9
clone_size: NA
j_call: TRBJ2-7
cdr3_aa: CASSPSHRAARDYEQYF
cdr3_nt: TGTGCCAGCAGCCCATCACATCGGGCAGCCCGTGACTACGAGCAGTACTTC

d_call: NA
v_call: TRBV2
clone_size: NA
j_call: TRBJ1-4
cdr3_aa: CASSVGGTPNEKLFF
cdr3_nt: TGTGCCAGCAGTGTAGGGGGTACACCTAATGAAAAACTGTTTTTT

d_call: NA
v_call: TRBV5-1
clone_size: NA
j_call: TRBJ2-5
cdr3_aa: CASSTDPQETQYF
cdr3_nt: TGCGCCAGCAGCACGGATCCCCAAGAGACCCAGTACTTC

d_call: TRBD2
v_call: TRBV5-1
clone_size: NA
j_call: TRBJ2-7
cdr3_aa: CASSGRTSTSYEQYF
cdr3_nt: TGCGCCAGCAGCGGGAGGACTAGCACCTCCTACGAGCAGTACTTC

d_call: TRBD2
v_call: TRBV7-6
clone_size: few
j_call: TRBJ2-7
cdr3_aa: CASRLAGEVCEQYF
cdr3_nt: TGTGCCAGCAGGCTAGCGGGAGAAGTTTGCGAGCAGTACTTC

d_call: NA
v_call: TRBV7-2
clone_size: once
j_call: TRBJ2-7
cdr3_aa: CASNLLVAPSYEQYF
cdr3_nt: TGTGCCAGCAACTTACTGGTAGCGCCCTCCTACGAGCAGTACTTC

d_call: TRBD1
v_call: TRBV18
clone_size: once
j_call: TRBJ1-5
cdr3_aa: CASSQGQGGNQPQHF
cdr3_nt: TGTGCCAGCTCACAGGGACAGGGAGGCAATCAGCCCCAGCATTTT

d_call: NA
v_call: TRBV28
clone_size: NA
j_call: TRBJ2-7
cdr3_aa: CASSTPTRFTEQYF
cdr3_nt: TGTGCCAGCAGTACCCCTACTAGGTTTACCGAGCAGTACTTC

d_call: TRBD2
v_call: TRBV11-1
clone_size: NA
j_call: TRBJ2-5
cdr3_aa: CASSGGLIVAGLPETQYF
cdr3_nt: TGTGCCAGCAGCGGAGGCCTGATCGTAGCGGGTCTTCCAGAGACCCAGTACTTC

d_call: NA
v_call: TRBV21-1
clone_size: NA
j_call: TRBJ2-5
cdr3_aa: CASSKEGLAGSGRTQYF
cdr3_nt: TGTGCCAGCAGCAAAGAAGGACTAGCGGGATCGGGTAGGACCCAGTACTTC

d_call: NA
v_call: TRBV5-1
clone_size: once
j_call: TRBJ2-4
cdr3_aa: CASSSGGAKNIQYF
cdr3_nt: TGCGCCAGCAGTTCCGGTGGAGCCAAAAACATTCAGTACTTC

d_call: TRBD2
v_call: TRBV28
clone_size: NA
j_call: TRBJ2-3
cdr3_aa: CASSLTSGGTDTQYF
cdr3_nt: TGTGCCAGCAGTCTGACTAGCGGAGGCACAGATACGCAGTATTTT

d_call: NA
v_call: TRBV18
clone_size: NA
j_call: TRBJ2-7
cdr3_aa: CASSPQGGEQYF
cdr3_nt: TGTGCCAGCTCACCACAAGGGGGCGAGCAGTACTTC

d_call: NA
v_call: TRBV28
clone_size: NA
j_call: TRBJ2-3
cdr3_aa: CASSPGIPTYTQYF
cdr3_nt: TGTGCCAGCAGCCCCGGGATACCAACTTATACGCAGTATTTT

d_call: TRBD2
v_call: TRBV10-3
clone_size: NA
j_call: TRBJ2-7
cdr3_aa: CAISESIAGVGSYEQYF
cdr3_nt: TGTGCCATCAGTGAGTCGATAGCGGGAGTTGGCTCCTACGAGCAGTACTTC

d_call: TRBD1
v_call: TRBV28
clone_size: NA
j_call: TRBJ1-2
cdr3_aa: CASSFRGRFYGYTF
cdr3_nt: TGTGCCAGCAGTTTCAGGGGGCGCTTCTATGGCTACACCTTC

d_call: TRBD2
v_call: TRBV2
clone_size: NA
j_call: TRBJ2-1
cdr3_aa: CASSGQAGGPSNEQFF
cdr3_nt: TGTGCCAGCAGTGGGCAAGCGGGAGGGCCGAGCAATGAGCAGTTCTTC

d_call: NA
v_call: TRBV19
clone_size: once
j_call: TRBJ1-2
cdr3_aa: CASSMWIGDGYTF
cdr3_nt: TGTGCCAGTAGTATGTGGATCGGGGATGGCTACACCTTC

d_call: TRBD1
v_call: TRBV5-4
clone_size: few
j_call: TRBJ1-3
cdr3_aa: CASSLGDSGNTIYF
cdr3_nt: TGTGCCAGCAGCTTGGGGGACAGCGGAAACACCATATATTTT

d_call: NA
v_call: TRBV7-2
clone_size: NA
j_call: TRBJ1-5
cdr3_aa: CASSLSRQPQHF
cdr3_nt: TGTGCCAGTAGCTTATCCCGTCAGCCCCAGCATTTT

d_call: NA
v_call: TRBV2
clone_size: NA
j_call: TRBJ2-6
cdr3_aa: CASTVTPSGANVLTF
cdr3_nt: TGTGCCAGCACAGTAACCCCCTCTGGGGCCAACGTCCTGACTTTC

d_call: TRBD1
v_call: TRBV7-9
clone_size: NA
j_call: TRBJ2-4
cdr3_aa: CASSLGTGAVNIQYF
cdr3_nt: TGTGCCAGCAGCCTAGGGACAGGGGCGGTGAACATTCAGTACTTC

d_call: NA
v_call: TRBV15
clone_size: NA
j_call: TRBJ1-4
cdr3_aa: CATSRKSWATNEKLFF
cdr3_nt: TGTGCCACCAGCAGAAAATCGTGGGCAACTAATGAAAAACTGTTTTTT

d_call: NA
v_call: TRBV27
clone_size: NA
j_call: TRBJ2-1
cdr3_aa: CASSPTLDKIYNEQFF
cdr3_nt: TGTGCCAGCAGTCCTACGCTGGACAAGATTTACAATGAGCAGTTCTTC

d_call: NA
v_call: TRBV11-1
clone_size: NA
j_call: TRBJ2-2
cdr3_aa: CASSLNAGSNTGELFF
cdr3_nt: TGTGCCAGCAGCTTAAATGCGGGATCCAACACCGGGGAGCTGTTTTTT

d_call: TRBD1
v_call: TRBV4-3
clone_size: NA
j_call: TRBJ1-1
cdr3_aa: CASSHADRAHTEAFF
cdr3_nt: TGCGCCAGCAGCCATGCCGACAGGGCACACACTGAAGCTTTCTTT

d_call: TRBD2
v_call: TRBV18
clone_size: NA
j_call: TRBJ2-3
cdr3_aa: CASPPSGLAITDTQYF
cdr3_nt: TGTGCCAGCCCACCCTCGGGACTAGCGATCACAGATACGCAGTATTTT

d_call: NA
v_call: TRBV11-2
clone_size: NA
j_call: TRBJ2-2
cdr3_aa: CASSLASGGELFF
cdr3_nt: TGTGCCAGCAGCTTAGCTTCTGGCGGGGAGCTGTTTTTT

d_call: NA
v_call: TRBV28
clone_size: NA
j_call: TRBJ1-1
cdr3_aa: CASSSHGATPLEAFF
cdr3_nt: TGTGCCAGCAGTTCCCATGGGGCGACCCCCCTTGAAGCTTTCTTT

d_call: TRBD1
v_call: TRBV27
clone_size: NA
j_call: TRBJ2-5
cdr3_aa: CASSSQTGQLETQYF
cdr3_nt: TGTGCCAGCAGTTCTCAAACGGGACAGTTGGAGACCCAGTACTTC

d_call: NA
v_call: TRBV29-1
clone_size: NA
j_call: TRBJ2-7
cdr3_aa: CSVRTLGGLEQYF
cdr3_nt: TGCAGCGTCCGAACGCTTGGGGGCCTGGAGCAGTACTTC

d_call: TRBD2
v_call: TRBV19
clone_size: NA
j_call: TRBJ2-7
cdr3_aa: CASTKTTSGSYEQYF
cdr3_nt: TGTGCCAGTACGAAAACTACTAGCGGCTCCTACGAGCAGTACTTC

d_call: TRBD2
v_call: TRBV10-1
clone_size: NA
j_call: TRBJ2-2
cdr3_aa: CASSETSGTTGELFF
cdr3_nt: TGCGCCAGCAGTGAGACTAGCGGGACCACCGGGGAGCTGTTTTTT

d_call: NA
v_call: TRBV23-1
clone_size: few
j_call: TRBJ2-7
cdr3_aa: CASSQRHRLPEYEQYF
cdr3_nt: TGCGCCAGCAGTCAAAGACACAGGCTACCTGAATACGAGCAGTACTTC

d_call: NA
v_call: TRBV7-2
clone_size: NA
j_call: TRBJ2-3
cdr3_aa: CASSLIRHGTDTQYF
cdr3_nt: TGTGCCAGCAGCTTAATCCGGCACGGCACAGATACGCAGTATTTT

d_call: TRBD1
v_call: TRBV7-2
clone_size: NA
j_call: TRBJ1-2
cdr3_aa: CASSLADRGTANYGYTF
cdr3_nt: TGTGCCAGCAGCTTAGCCGACCGGGGGACAGCTAACTATGGCTACACCTTC

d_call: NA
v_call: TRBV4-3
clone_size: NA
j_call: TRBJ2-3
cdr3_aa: CASSQTTASTDTQYF
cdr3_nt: TGCGCCAGCAGCCAGACGACAGCTAGCACAGATACGCAGTATTTT

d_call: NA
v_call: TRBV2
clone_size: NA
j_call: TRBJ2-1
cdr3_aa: CASRKQGSSYNEQFF
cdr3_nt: TGTGCCAGCAGAAAACAGGGCAGCTCCTACAATGAGCAGTTCTTC

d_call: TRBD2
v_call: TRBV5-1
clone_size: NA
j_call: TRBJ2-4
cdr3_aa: CASSEGDQTSGTAQYF
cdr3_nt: TGCGCCAGCAGCGAGGGGGACCAGACTAGCGGGACGGCTCAGTACTTC

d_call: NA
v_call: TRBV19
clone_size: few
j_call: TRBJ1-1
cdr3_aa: CASSAGGGTEAFF
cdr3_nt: TGTGCCAGTAGTGCCGGCGGTGGGACTGAAGCTTTCTTT

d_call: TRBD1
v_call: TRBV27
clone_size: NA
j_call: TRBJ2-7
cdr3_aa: CASRFGTATYEQYF
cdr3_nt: TGTGCCAGTAGATTCGGGACAGCGACCTACGAGCAGTACTTC

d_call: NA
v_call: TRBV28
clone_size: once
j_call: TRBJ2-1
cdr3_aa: CASSSAQSSYNEQFF
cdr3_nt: TGTGCCAGCAGTTCCGCCCAGAGCTCCTACAATGAGCAGTTCTTC

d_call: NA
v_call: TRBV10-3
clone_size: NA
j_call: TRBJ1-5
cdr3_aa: CAISESDRNNQPQHF
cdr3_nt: TGTGCCATCAGTGAGTCAGACAGGAACAATCAGCCCCAGCATTTT

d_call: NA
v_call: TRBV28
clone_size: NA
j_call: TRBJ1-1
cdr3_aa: CASSLSRQANTEAFF
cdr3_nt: TGTGCCAGCAGTTTGTCCCGGCAGGCCAACACTGAAGCTTTCTTT

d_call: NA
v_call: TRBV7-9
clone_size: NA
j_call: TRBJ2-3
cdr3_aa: CASGDSPDTQYF
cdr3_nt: TGTGCCAGCGGCGACAGCCCAGATACGCAGTATTTT

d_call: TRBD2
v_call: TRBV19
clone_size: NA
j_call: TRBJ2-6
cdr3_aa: CASKKESSGRVSSGANVLTF
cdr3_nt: TGTGCCAGTAAAAAGGAGTCTAGCGGGAGGGTAAGCTCTGGGGCCAACGTCCTGACTTTC

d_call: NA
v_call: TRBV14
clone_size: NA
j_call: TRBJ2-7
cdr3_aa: CASSQFLSYEQYF
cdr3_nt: TGTGCCAGCAGCCAATTCCTCTCCTACGAGCAGTACTTC

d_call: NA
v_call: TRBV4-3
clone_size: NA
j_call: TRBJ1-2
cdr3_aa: CASSPSEGVDGYTF
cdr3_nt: TGCGCCAGCAGCCCTTCGGAAGGGGTCGATGGCTACACCTTC

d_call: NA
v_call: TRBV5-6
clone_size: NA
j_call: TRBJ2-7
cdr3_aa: CASSWGRTYIYEQYF
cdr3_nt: TGTGCCAGCAGCTGGGGACGGACTTATATCTACGAGCAGTACTTC

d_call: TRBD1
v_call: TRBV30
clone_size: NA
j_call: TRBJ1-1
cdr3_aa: CAWSRPGQGATEAFF
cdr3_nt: TGTGCCTGGAGTAGGCCGGGACAGGGGGCCACTGAAGCTTTCTTT

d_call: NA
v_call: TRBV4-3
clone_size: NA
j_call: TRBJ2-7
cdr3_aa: CASSQDAVRGPPYEQYF
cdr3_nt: TGCGCCAGCAGCCAAGATGCTGTGAGGGGACCTCCCTACGAGCAGTACTTC

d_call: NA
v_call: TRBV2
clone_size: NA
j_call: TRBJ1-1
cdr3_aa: CASSEYVFENTEAFF
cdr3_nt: TGTGCCAGCAGTGAATATGTTTTCGAGAACACTGAAGCTTTCTTT

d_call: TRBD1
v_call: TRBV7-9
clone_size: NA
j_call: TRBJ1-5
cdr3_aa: CAPHPGQEPPGSNQPQHF
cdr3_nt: TGTGCCCCCCACCCGGGACAGGAGCCCCCTGGGAGCAATCAGCCCCAGCATTTT

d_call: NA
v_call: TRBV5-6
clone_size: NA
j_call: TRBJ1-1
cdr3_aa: CASSPGMGGPEAFF
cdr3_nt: TGTGCCAGCAGCCCAGGGATGGGGGGCCCTGAAGCTTTCTTT